The source of this T cell receptor (beta chain) is a study of blood T cell repertoires in COVID-19. Study as a whole: Some COVID-19 samples were acute and others convalescent; all came from the United States, Italy and Spain. T cells, B-cell-depleted T cells, or PBMCs provided the cDNA or gDNA that served as material.

As processed by the authors: Amplification of reference gene primers provided the estimated nucleated cell counts. Here immunoSEQ multiplex PCR was the method, and the copy in TCRdb shows in-frame clones only, minus some. For V, J and clone size, that table is used; D and trimming come from the DNA. The sample holds 70,000 or so clones, more than 70% seen once. The sequenced sample consisted of peripheral blood. The sequence was collected from a human donor in a cohort sampled during active COVID-19.

The CDR3 region is CASGTGDNYGYTF. In DNA, the CDR3 is TGTGCCAGCGGGACAGGCGATAACTATGGCTACACCTTC. The genes are TRBV28 and TRBJ1-2; 8 positions match TRBD1. Germline V CDR1 and CDR2: MDHEN, SYDVKM. The CDR3 length is 13 residues. The V and J ends lost 8 bases and 1 base, in that order; junction bases with no gene match: 3.